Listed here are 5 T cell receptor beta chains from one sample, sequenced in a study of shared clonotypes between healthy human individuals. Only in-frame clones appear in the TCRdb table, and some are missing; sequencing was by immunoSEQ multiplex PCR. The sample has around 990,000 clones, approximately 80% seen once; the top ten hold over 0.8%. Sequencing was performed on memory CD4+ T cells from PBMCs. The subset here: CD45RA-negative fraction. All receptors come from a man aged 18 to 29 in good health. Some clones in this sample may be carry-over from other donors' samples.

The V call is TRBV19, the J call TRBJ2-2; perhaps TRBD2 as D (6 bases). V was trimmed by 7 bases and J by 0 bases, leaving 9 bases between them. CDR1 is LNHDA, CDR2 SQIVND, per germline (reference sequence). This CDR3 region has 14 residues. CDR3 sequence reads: CASMWRANTGELFF. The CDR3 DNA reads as TGTGCCAGTATGTGGAGGGCGAACACCGGGGAGCTGTTTTTT.

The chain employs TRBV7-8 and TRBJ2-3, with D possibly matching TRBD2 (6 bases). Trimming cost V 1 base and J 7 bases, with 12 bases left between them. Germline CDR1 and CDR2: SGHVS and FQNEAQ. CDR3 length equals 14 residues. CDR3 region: CASSLVGSRNTQYF. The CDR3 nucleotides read TGTGCCAGCAGCTTAGTCGGGAGTAGGAATACGCAGTATTTT.

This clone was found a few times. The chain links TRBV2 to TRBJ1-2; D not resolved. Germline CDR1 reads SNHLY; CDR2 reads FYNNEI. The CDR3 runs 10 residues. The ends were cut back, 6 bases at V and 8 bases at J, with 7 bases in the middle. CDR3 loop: CASRLRGYTF. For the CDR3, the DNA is TGTGCCAGCAGACTAAGGGGCTACACCTTC.

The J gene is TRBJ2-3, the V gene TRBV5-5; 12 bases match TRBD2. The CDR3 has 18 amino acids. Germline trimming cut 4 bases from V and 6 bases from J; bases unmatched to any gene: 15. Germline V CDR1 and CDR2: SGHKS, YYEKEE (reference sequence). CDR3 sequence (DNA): TGTGCCAGCAGCGCGGGCCCCACTAGCGGGAGGTTTCTTGATACGCAGTATTTT. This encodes CASSAGPTSGRFLDTQYF.

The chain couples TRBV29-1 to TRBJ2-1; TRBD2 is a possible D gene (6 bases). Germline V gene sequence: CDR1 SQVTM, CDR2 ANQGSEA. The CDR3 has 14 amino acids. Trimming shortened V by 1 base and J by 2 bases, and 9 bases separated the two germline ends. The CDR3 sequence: CSVEGAGAYNEQFF. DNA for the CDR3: TGCAGCGTTGAAGGAGCGGGTGCCTACAATGAGCAGTTCTTC.